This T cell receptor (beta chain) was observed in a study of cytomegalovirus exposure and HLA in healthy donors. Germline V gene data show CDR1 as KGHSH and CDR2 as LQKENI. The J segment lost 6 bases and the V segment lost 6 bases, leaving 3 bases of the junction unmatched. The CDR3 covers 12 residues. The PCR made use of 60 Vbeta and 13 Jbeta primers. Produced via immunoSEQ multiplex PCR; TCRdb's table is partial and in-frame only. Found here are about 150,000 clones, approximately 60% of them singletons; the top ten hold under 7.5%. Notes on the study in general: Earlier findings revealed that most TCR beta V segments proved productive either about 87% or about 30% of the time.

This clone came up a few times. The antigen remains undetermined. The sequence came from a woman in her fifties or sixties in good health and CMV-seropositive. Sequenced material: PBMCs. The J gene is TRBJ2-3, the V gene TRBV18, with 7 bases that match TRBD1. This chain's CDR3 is CASSDRADTQYF. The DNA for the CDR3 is TGTGCCAGCTCTGACAGGGCGGATACGCAGTATTTT.